The rows below give T cell receptor beta chains drawn from one sample of a study of OX40 agonist ivuxolimab in advanced cancers. Libraries were prepared by immunoSEQ multiplex PCR; TCRdb keeps only in-frame clonotypes and omits some of them. This sample has 30,000 to 45,000 clones, with about nine tenths found just once. This specimen consisted of CD4+ or CD8+ T cells sorted from blood, obtained in a trial of the OX40 agonist ivuxolimab. The receptor source for this set is an adult with an advanced solid tumor such as melanoma, head and neck, liver or kidney cancer. CDR3s include the opening cysteine and the closing phenylalanine or tryptophan. A D gene is named only where the DNA matches it firmly. Some rows have no size entry. The others give once, few or many, or a class for an expanded clone.

v_call: TRBV27
d_call: .
clone_size: .
j_call: TRBJ2-7
cdr3_nt: TGTGCCAGCAGTTTAATAGGAAAAAGCTCCTACGAGCAGTACTTC
cdr3_aa: CASSLIGKSSYEQYF

v_call: TRBV7-2
d_call: .
clone_size: .
j_call: TRBJ1-1
cdr3_nt: TGTGCCAGCAGCACCTTCCAGCAAGTAGCTTTCTTT
cdr3_aa: CASSTFQQVAFF

v_call: TRBV4-2
d_call: .
clone_size: .
j_call: TRBJ2-6
cdr3_nt: TGTGCCAGCAGCCAAGAGCCGGACTCTGGGGCCAACGTCCTGACTTTC
cdr3_aa: CASSQEPDSGANVLTF

v_call: TRBV5-6
d_call: .
clone_size: .
j_call: TRBJ1-2
cdr3_nt: TGTGCCAGCAGCCTCCGGGACGGGAACTATGGCTACACCTTC
cdr3_aa: CASSLRDGNYGYTF

v_call: TRBV7-9
d_call: TRBD1
clone_size: .
j_call: TRBJ2-7
cdr3_nt: TGTGCCATCGAGACAGGGCAGAGGTACGAGCAGTACTTC
cdr3_aa: CAIETGQRYEQYF

v_call: TRBV5-1
d_call: .
clone_size: .
j_call: TRBJ2-5
cdr3_nt: TGCGCCAGCAGCTTGAATCTGAGGACCCAGTACTTC
cdr3_aa: CASSLNLRTQYF

v_call: TRBV30
d_call: .
clone_size: .
j_call: TRBJ1-3
cdr3_nt: TGTGCCTGGATCCAATCCTCTGGAAACACCATATATTTT
cdr3_aa: CAWIQSSGNTIYF

v_call: TRBV27
d_call: .
clone_size: .
j_call: TRBJ1-2
cdr3_nt: TGTGCCAGCCGTCATCGGGGGGATTATGGCTACACCTTC
cdr3_aa: CASRHRGDYGYTF

v_call: TRBV6-4
d_call: TRBD2
clone_size: .
j_call: TRBJ2-7
cdr3_nt: TGTGCCACCCCCCAAGTGAGTAGCGGGCCTTACGAGCAGTACTTC
cdr3_aa: CATPQVSSGPYEQYF

v_call: TRBV6-6
d_call: TRBD2
clone_size: .
j_call: TRBJ2-7
cdr3_nt: TGTGCCAGCAGTTCCCAGCGGGGCATCTACGAGCAGTACTTC
cdr3_aa: CASSSQRGIYEQYF

v_call: TRBV15
d_call: .
clone_size: .
j_call: TRBJ1-1
cdr3_nt: TGTGCCACCAGTACCTTGATTTCAGGGGCTAACATAAGGATGGAGCACACTGAAGCTTTCTTT
cdr3_aa: CATSTLISGANIRMEHTEAFF

v_call: TRBV6-5
d_call: TRBD1
clone_size: .
j_call: TRBJ2-7
cdr3_nt: TGTGCCAGCAGTTACACAGGACAGGGAAACGAGCAGTACTTC
cdr3_aa: CASSYTGQGNEQYF

v_call: TRBV30
d_call: .
clone_size: .
j_call: TRBJ2-2
cdr3_nt: TGTGCCTGGAAACGCGCAAGCAACACCGGGGAGCTGTTTTTT
cdr3_aa: CAWKRASNTGELFF

v_call: TRBV7-8
d_call: TRBD1
clone_size: .
j_call: TRBJ1-2
cdr3_nt: TGTGCCAGCAGCGCAAGGAGGCTGGGACAGGGAGGTGGCTACACCTTC
cdr3_aa: CASSARRLGQGGGYTF

v_call: TRBV5-1
d_call: TRBD1
clone_size: few
j_call: TRBJ2-7
cdr3_nt: TGCGCCAGCAGTTCGGGACAGGGCAGCGAGCAGTACTTC
cdr3_aa: CASSSGQGSEQYF

v_call: TRBV5-1
d_call: TRBD2
clone_size: .
j_call: TRBJ2-3
cdr3_nt: TGCGCCAGCAGCGGAGGGACTACCAACACAGATACGCAGTATTTT
cdr3_aa: CASSGGTTNTDTQYF

v_call: TRBV5-1
d_call: .
clone_size: .
j_call: TRBJ2-1
cdr3_nt: TGCGCCAGCAGCTTGGGGGCCGGGACCACATACAATGAGCAGTTCTTC
cdr3_aa: CASSLGAGTTYNEQFF

v_call: TRBV14
d_call: .
clone_size: .
j_call: TRBJ2-1
cdr3_nt: TGTGCCAGCAGCCATTGGCCAGGGGCGAGGAATGAGCAGTTCTTC
cdr3_aa: CASSHWPGARNEQFF

v_call: TRBV28
d_call: .
clone_size: .
j_call: TRBJ2-4
cdr3_nt: TGTGCCAGCAGTTTAGGGGGGGCCAAAAACATTCAGTACTTC
cdr3_aa: CASSLGGAKNIQYF

v_call: TRBV11-2
d_call: TRBD1
clone_size: .
j_call: TRBJ2-1
cdr3_nt: TGTGCCAGCAGCTCGACGGACAGGGGGATCAATGAGCAGTTCTTC
cdr3_aa: CASSSTDRGINEQFF

v_call: TRBV15
d_call: .
clone_size: .
j_call: TRBJ2-3
cdr3_nt: TGTGCCACCAGCAGAGATTTGAATACGCAGTATTTT
cdr3_aa: CATSRDLNTQYF

v_call: TRBV6-1
d_call: .
clone_size: .
j_call: TRBJ1-2
cdr3_nt: TGTGCCAGCAGTGAACAGAACTATGGCTACACCTTC
cdr3_aa: CASSEQNYGYTF

v_call: TRBV5-1
d_call: TRBD2
clone_size: once
j_call: TRBJ2-5
cdr3_nt: TGCGCCAGCACGCCCTGGACGGGAGGGGAGGAGACCCAGTACTTC
cdr3_aa: CASTPWTGGEETQYF

v_call: TRBV28
d_call: .
clone_size: .
j_call: TRBJ1-3
cdr3_nt: TGTGCCAGCAGCCTGCGTGGGGGGAGCTCTGGAAACACCATATATTTT
cdr3_aa: CASSLRGGSSGNTIYF

v_call: TRBV15
d_call: .
clone_size: .
j_call: TRBJ2-7
cdr3_nt: TGTGCCACCAGCAGAGATGGAGGGGCCCTCTCCTACGAGCAGTACTTC
cdr3_aa: CATSRDGGALSYEQYF

v_call: TRBV19
d_call: TRBD1
clone_size: .
j_call: TRBJ1-3
cdr3_nt: TGTGCCTCTACCAGGGGACAGGGGAGGACTGGAAACACCATATATTTT
cdr3_aa: CASTRGQGRTGNTIYF

v_call: TRBV27
d_call: .
clone_size: few
j_call: TRBJ1-1
cdr3_nt: TGTGCCACCGGGGCTACTAGGAACACTGAAGCTTTCTTT
cdr3_aa: CATGATRNTEAFF

v_call: TRBV11-2
d_call: TRBD2
clone_size: .
j_call: TRBJ2-1
cdr3_nt: TGTGCCAGCAGCTCCCTCCGACTAGCGGATAACAATGAGCAGTTCTTC
cdr3_aa: CASSSLRLADNNEQFF

v_call: TRBV6-1
d_call: .
clone_size: .
j_call: TRBJ1-1
cdr3_nt: TGTGCCAGCAGCGCGACAGTGAACACTGAAGCTTTCTTT
cdr3_aa: CASSATVNTEAFF

v_call: TRBV7-2
d_call: .
clone_size: .
j_call: TRBJ1-5
cdr3_nt: TGTGCCAGCAGCCGGGGGGTGAATAGCAATCAGCCCCAGCATTTT
cdr3_aa: CASSRGVNSNQPQHF

v_call: TRBV19
d_call: .
clone_size: .
j_call: TRBJ2-3
cdr3_nt: TGTGCCAGTAGTATTCGACAAGGGGTAGCAGATACGCAGTATTTT
cdr3_aa: CASSIRQGVADTQYF

v_call: TRBV5-1
d_call: .
clone_size: .
j_call: TRBJ2-3
cdr3_nt: TGCGCCAGCAGCACCGGCCTTCCCCCAGATACGCAGTATTTT
cdr3_aa: CASSTGLPPDTQYF

v_call: TRBV5-1
d_call: .
clone_size: .
j_call: TRBJ2-2
cdr3_nt: TGCGCCAGCAGCCCCCCAGGACGGTACACCGGGGAGCTGTTTTTT
cdr3_aa: CASSPPGRYTGELFF

v_call: TRBV23-1
d_call: .
clone_size: .
j_call: TRBJ2-7
cdr3_nt: TGCGCCAGCAGTCAATCAGGTCCGAAGACAGCTACGTACGAGCAGTACTTC
cdr3_aa: CASSQSGPKTATYEQYF

v_call: TRBV28
d_call: .
clone_size: .
j_call: TRBJ2-1
cdr3_nt: TGTGCCATCCAACAGGGGGCAGCGGGAGGAAATGAGCAGTTCTTC
cdr3_aa: CAIQQGAAGGNEQFF

v_call: TRBV27
d_call: TRBD2
clone_size: once
j_call: TRBJ2-3
cdr3_nt: TGTGCCAGCAGCCTTTACGGCAGGGGACTAGAGGGCACAGATACGCAGTATTTT
cdr3_aa: CASSLYGRGLEGTDTQYF

v_call: TRBV7-9
d_call: .
clone_size: .
j_call: TRBJ2-7
cdr3_nt: TGTGCCAGCAGCAACCACAAGGTGGTGAAGTACGAGCAGTACTTC
cdr3_aa: CASSNHKVVKYEQYF

v_call: TRBV5-5
d_call: .
clone_size: .
j_call: TRBJ1-5
cdr3_nt: TGTGCCAGCCAGGAAGCCCTTAGCAATCAGCCCCAGCATTTT
cdr3_aa: CASQEALSNQPQHF

v_call: TRBV14
d_call: .
clone_size: .
j_call: TRBJ2-2
cdr3_nt: TGTGCCAGCAGCATCCAGACAGGAACAAACACCGGGGAGCTGTTTTTT
cdr3_aa: CASSIQTGTNTGELFF

v_call: TRBV6-1
d_call: .
clone_size: .
j_call: TRBJ2-2
cdr3_nt: TGTGCCAGCCAAATTCGGACAGATACCGGGGAGCTGTTTTTT
cdr3_aa: CASQIRTDTGELFF

v_call: TRBV30
d_call: .
clone_size: .
j_call: TRBJ1-3
cdr3_nt: TGTGCCTGGGCGACAGGAAACACCATATATTTT
cdr3_aa: CAWATGNTIYF

v_call: TRBV11-2
d_call: .
clone_size: .
j_call: TRBJ1-1
cdr3_nt: TGTGCCAGCAGCCGCCAACAGGTGGCGAACACTGAAGCTTTCTTT
cdr3_aa: CASSRQQVANTEAFF

v_call: TRBV15
d_call: .
clone_size: .
j_call: TRBJ2-3
cdr3_nt: TGTGCCACCAGCAGAGCTCAGGGGCGCTCAGATACGCAGTATTTT
cdr3_aa: CATSRAQGRSDTQYF

v_call: TRBV6-1
d_call: .
clone_size: .
j_call: TRBJ1-3
cdr3_nt: TGTGCCAGCAGTGGGCAGGGATCAGGAAACACCATATATTTT
cdr3_aa: CASSGQGSGNTIYF

v_call: TRBV6-5
d_call: .
clone_size: .
j_call: TRBJ1-1
cdr3_nt: TGTGCCAGCAGTTACTCCCGGAGCTTTGAAGCTTTCTTT
cdr3_aa: CASSYSRSFEAFF

v_call: TRBV13
d_call: .
clone_size: .
j_call: TRBJ2-7
cdr3_nt: TGTGCCAGCAGCTCCAGCGCCCCCTACGAGCAGTACTTC
cdr3_aa: CASSSSAPYEQYF

v_call: TRBV5-1
d_call: .
clone_size: .
j_call: TRBJ2-3
cdr3_nt: TGCGCCAGCAGCCACCCAGTTGCAGATACGCAGTATTTT
cdr3_aa: CASSHPVADTQYF

v_call: TRBV13
d_call: .
clone_size: .
j_call: TRBJ2-1
cdr3_nt: TGTGCCAGCAGAGAGGCGGCCCCCGGAGTTTACAATGAGCAGTTCTTC
cdr3_aa: CASREAAPGVYNEQFF

v_call: TRBV6-1
d_call: TRBD1
clone_size: few
j_call: TRBJ2-5
cdr3_nt: TGTGCCAGCAGTGCGGGTTCAGGGGGTAGTTTCGCCCAGTACTTC
cdr3_aa: CASSAGSGGSFAQYF

v_call: TRBV5-4
d_call: .
clone_size: .
j_call: TRBJ1-1
cdr3_nt: TGTGCCAGCAGCTTGGACACTGAAGCTTTCTTT
cdr3_aa: CASSLDTEAFF

v_call: TRBV5-1
d_call: TRBD1
clone_size: .
j_call: TRBJ2-3
cdr3_nt: TGCGCCAGCAGCTTGGGGCCCGCAGGGGGCAATTTTGGAGATACGCAGTATTTT
cdr3_aa: CASSLGPAGGNFGDTQYF

v_call: TRBV27
d_call: .
clone_size: few
j_call: TRBJ2-7
cdr3_nt: TGTGCCAGCAGTTTACTGGGACGCACGAATTACGAGCAGTACTTC
cdr3_aa: CASSLLGRTNYEQYF

v_call: TRBV29-1
d_call: .
clone_size: .
j_call: TRBJ2-3
cdr3_nt: TGCAGCGTTGAAGATACCGGGACGCGATCAGATACGCAGTATTTT
cdr3_aa: CSVEDTGTRSDTQYF

v_call: TRBV7-6
d_call: .
clone_size: .
j_call: TRBJ2-3
cdr3_nt: TGTGCCAGCAGCTCCCGGGGAAAGGGGCGGACAGATACGCAGTATTTT
cdr3_aa: CASSSRGKGRTDTQYF

v_call: TRBV5-6
d_call: .
clone_size: once
j_call: TRBJ1-3
cdr3_nt: TGTGCCAGCAGCCACTGGTCCGGGGACACCATATATTTT
cdr3_aa: CASSHWSGDTIYF

v_call: TRBV5-1
d_call: .
clone_size: .
j_call: TRBJ2-1
cdr3_nt: TGCGCCAGCAGTCCCGGACCCCAGGAGAACAATGAGCAGTTCTTC
cdr3_aa: CASSPGPQENNEQFF

v_call: TRBV19
d_call: .
clone_size: few
j_call: TRBJ1-1
cdr3_nt: TGTGCCAGTAGTATATCCAACAGGTTGAACACTGAAGCTTTCTTT
cdr3_aa: CASSISNRLNTEAFF

v_call: TRBV6-1
d_call: .
clone_size: .
j_call: TRBJ1-1
cdr3_nt: TGTGCCGGGTCCGTCGGACAGCTTAACACTGAAGCTTTCTTT
cdr3_aa: CAGSVGQLNTEAFF

v_call: TRBV28
d_call: .
clone_size: .
j_call: TRBJ1-5
cdr3_nt: TGTGCCAGCAGTTTAAACAGGGCCAATCAGCCCCAGCATTTT
cdr3_aa: CASSLNRANQPQHF

v_call: TRBV28
d_call: TRBD1
clone_size: .
j_call: TRBJ1-4
cdr3_nt: TGTGCCAGCTACAGGGGTCGGAATGAAAAACTGTTTTTT
cdr3_aa: CASYRGRNEKLFF